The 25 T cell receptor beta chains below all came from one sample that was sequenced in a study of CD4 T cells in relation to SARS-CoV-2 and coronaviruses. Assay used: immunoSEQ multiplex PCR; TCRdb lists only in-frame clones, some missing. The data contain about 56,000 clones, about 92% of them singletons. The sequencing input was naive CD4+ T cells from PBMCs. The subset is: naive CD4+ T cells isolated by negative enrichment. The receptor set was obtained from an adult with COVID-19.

The CDR3 region has the DNA TGTGCCAGCACGACGGACGGGGGAACCGGGGAGCTGTTTTTT. It translates to CASTTDGGTGELFF. The chain uses TRBV2 and TRBJ2-2, with a tentative D call TRBD2 (6 bases). The CDR3 length is 14 residues. The germline CDR1 and CDR2 sequences are SNHLY and FYNNEI. Trimming took 7 bases from V and 5 from J, leaving 14 bases between them.

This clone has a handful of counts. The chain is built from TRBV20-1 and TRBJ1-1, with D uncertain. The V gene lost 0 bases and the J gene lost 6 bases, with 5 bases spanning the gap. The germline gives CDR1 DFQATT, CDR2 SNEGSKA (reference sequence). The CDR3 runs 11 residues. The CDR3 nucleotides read TGCAGTGCTAGAGATTTGGCTGAAGCTTTCTTT. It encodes CSARDLAEAFF.

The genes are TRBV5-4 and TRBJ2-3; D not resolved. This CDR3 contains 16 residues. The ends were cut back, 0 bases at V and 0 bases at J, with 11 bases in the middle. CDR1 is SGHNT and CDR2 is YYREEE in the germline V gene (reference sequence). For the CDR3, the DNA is TGTGCCAGCAGCTTGGCCAACCAGCCTAGCACAGATACGCAGTATTTT. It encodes CASSLANQPSTDTQYF.

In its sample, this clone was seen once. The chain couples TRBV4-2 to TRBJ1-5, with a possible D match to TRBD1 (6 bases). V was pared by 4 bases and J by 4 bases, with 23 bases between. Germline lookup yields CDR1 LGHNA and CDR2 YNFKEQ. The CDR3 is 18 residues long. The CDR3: CASSPLPNRDVWNQPQHF. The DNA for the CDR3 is TGTGCCAGCAGCCCCCTACCGAACAGGGACGTGTGGAATCAGCCCCAGCATTTT.

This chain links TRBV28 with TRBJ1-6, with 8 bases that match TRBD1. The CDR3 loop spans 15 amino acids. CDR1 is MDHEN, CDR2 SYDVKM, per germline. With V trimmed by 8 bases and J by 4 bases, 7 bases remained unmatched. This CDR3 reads CASHGQGQYNSPLHF. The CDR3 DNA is TGTGCCAGCCATGGACAGGGCCAATATAATTCACCCCTCCACTTT.

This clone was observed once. For the CDR3, the DNA is TGTGCCAGCGGCAAGTGGGACCGAAAAGAGACCCAGTACTTC. Amino acids: CASGKWDRKETQYF. This chain connects TRBV6-5 to TRBJ2-5; D tentatively reads TRBD1 or TRBD2 (5 bases each). The germline gives CDR1 MNHEY, CDR2 SVGAGI. CDR3 size: 14 residues. V was cut by 8 bases and J by 3 bases, with 16 bases left in between.

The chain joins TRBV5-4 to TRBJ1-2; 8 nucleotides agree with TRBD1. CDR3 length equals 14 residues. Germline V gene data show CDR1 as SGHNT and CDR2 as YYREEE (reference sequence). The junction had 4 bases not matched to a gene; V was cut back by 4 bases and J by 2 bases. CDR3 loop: CASSEWTGNYGYTF. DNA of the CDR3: TGTGCCAGCAGCGAATGGACAGGGAACTATGGCTACACCTTC.

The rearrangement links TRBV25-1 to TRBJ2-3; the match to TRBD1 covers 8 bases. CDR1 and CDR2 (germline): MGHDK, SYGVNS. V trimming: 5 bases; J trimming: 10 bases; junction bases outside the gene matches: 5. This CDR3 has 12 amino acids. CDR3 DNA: TGTGCCAGCAGTCCGGACAGGGAGGCGCAGTATTTT. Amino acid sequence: CASSPDREAQYF. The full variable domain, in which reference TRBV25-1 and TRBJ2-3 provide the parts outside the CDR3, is EADIYQTPRYLVIGTGKKITLECSQTMGHDKMYWYQQDPGMELHLIHYSYGVNSTEKGDLSSESTVSRIRTEHFPLTLESARPSHTSQYLCASSPDREAQYFGPGTRLTVL.

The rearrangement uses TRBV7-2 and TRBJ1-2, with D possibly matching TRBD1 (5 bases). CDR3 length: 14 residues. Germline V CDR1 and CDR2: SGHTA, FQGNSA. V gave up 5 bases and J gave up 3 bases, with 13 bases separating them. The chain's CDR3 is CASSPRDLDYGYTF. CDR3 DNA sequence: TGTGCCAGCAGCCCCAGGGATTTGGACTATGGCTACACCTTC.

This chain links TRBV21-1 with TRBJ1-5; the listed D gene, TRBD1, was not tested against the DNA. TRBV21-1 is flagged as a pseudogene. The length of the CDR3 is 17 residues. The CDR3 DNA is TGTGCCAGCAGCCCCCGTTTGTGCTACAGGGACAATCAGCCCCAGCATTTT. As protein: CASSPRLCYRDNQPQHF.

The CDR3 spells CASSIGGRTYEQYF. The CDR3 DNA sequence: TGTGCCAGTAGTATTGGGGGCCGCACCTACGAGCAGTACTTC. The V call is TRBV19, the J call TRBJ2-7; weak D call: TRBD1 (6 bases). Germline V CDR1 and CDR2: LNHDA, SQIVND (reference sequence). This CDR3 has 14 residues. Trimming shortened V by 3 bases and J by 2 bases, and 11 bases separated the two germline ends.

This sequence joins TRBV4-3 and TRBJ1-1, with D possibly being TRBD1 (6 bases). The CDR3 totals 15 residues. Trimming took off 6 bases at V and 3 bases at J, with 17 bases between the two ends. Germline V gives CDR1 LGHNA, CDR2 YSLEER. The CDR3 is CASSRQPQGDTEAFF. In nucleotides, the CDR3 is TGCGCCAGCAGTCGACAACCACAGGGAGACACTGAAGCTTTCTTT.

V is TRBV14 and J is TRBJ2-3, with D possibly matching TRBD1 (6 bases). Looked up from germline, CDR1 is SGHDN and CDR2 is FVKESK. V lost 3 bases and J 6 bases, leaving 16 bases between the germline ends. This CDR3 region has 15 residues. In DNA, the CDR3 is TGTGCCAGCAGCCACGGACAGAACTTTCGGGATACGCAGTATTTT. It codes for CASSHGQNFRDTQYF.

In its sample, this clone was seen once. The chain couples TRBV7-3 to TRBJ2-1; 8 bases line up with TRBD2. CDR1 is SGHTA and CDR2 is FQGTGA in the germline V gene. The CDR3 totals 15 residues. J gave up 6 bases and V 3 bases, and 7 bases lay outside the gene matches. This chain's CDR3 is CASSFPLGGGNEQFF. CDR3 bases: TGTGCCAGCAGCTTCCCTCTCGGGGGGGGCAATGAGCAGTTCTTC.

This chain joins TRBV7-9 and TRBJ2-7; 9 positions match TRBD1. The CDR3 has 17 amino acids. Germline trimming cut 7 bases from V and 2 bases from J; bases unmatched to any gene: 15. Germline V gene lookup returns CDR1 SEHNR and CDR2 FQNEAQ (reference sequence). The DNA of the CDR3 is TGTGCCAGCAACCAGGGACAGGGTGTGGGCGACACCTACGAGCAGTACTTC. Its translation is CASNQGQGVGDTYEQYF.

CDR3 residues: CASSTSGEQFF. In DNA, the CDR3 is TGTGCCAGCAGCACCTCGGGAGAGCAGTTCTTC. The rearrangement uses TRBV11-2 and TRBJ2-1, with D maybe TRBD2 (5 bases). The V gene's germline CDR1 is SGHAT and CDR2 FQNNGV. This CDR3 region has 11 residues. V was shortened by 5 bases and J by 10 bases, with 9 bases between the two germline ends.

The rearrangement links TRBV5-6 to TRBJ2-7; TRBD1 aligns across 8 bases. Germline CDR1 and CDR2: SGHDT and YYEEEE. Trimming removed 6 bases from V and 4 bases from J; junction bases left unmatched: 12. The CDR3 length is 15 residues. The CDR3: CASTRPGQGRYEQYF. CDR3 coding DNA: TGTGCCAGCACCCGCCCTGGACAGGGTCGGTACGAGCAGTACTTC.

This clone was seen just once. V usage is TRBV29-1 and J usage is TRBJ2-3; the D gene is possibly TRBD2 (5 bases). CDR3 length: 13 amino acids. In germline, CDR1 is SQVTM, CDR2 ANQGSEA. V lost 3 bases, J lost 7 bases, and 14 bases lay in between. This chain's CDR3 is CSVEVLALNTQYF. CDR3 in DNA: TGCAGCGTTGAGGTATTAGCGCTAAATACGCAGTATTTT.

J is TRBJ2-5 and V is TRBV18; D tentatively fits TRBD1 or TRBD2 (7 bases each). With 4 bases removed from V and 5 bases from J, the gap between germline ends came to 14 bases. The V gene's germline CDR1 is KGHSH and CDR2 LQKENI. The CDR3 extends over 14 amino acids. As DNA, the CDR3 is TGTGCCAGCTCACTAAGACAGGGAGGGGAGACCCAGTACTTC. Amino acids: CASSLRQGGETQYF.

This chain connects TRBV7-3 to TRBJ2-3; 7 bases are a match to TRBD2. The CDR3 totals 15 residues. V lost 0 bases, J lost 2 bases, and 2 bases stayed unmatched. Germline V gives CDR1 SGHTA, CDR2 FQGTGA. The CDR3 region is CASSLTSGHTDTQYF. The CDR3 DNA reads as TGTGCCAGCAGCTTAACTAGCGGGCACACAGATACGCAGTATTTT.

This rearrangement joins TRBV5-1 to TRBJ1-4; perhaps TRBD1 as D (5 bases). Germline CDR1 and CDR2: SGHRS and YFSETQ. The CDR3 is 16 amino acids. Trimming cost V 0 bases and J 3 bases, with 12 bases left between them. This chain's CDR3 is CASSLERGGPNEKLFF. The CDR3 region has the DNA TGCGCCAGCAGCTTGGAGCGGGGCGGGCCTAATGAAAAACTGTTTTTT.

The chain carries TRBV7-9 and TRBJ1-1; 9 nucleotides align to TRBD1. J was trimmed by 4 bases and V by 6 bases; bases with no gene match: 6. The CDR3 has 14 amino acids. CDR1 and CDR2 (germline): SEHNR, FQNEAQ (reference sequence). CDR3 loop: CASRGTGSVTEAFF. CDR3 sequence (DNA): TGTGCCAGCAGGGGGACAGGGTCGGTCACTGAAGCTTTCTTT.

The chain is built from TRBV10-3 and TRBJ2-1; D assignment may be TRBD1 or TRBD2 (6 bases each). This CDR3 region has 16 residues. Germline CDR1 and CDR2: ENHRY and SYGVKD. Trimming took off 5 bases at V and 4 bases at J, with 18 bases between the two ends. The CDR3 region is CAISSMTGGGYNEQFF. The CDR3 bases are TGTGCCATCAGTTCTATGACCGGGGGCGGATACAATGAGCAGTTCTTC.

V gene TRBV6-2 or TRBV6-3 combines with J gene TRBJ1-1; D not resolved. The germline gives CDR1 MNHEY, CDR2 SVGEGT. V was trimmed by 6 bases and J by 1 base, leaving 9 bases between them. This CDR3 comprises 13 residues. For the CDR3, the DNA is TGTGCCAGCAGCAACATACCGAACACTGAAGCTTTCTTT. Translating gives CASSNIPNTEAFF.

CDR3 sequence reads: CASTPMGSQHF. CDR3 DNA sequence: TGTGCCAGCACCCCCATGGGATCCCAGCATTTT. The gene calls are TRBV12-3 or TRBV12-4 and TRBJ1-5; no clear D. The CDR3 consists of 11 residues. V was trimmed by 7 bases and J by 11 bases, leaving 12 bases between them.